Reported below is one T cell receptor beta chain. There are 15 residues in the CDR3. Trimming took 2 bases from V and 6 from J; bases not matched to a gene: 11. CDR1 GTSNPN and CDR2 SVGIG come from the germline V gene (reference sequence). This specimen belongs to a study of blood T cell repertoires in COVID-19. Turning to the study itself: Samples came from the United States, Italy and Spain, spanning acute and convalescent COVID-19. The cDNA or gDNA used as material had been derived from T cells, B-cell-depleted T cells, or PBMCs.

In the source study's methods: Estimates of nucleated cell counts were drawn from the amplification of reference gene primers. Assay: immunoSEQ multiplex PCR; the TCRdb copy retains only in-frame clones and omits some. V, J and clone size are taken as reported in that table, and D and trimming were inferred from the DNA itself. The sample records around 160,000 clones, about nine tenths being singletons. The clonotype originates from a man aged 18 to 29 with acute or convalescent COVID-19. The specimen was peripheral blood. The chain recombines TRBV30 with TRBJ1-2, with 8 bases that match TRBD1. The CDR3 here is CAWSLRTGRADGYTF. The CDR3 region has the DNA TGTGCCTGGAGTCTGCGGACAGGGAGGGCGGATGGCTACACCTTC.